A selection of T cell receptor beta chains follows, all from one sample in a study of blood T cell repertoires in COVID-19. Only in-frame clones appear in the TCRdb table, and some are missing; sequencing was by immunoSEQ multiplex PCR. The sample lists just under 300,000 clones, about 87% occurring once. Material for sequencing was peripheral blood. These receptors came from a man between 65 and 85 years old with acute or convalescent COVID-19. Both conserved end residues are part of each CDR3.

J gene: TRBJ2-5; V gene: TRBV28; CDR3 protein: CASSWDRGISQYF
J gene: TRBJ2-6; V gene: TRBV9; CDR3 protein: CASSPREGSGANVLTF
J gene: TRBJ2-1; V gene: TRBV4-2; CDR3 protein: CASSQAPSGPYNEQFF
J gene: TRBJ1-5; V gene: TRBV9; CDR3 protein: CASSVGRGFDQPQHF
J gene: TRBJ1-5; V gene: TRBV6-6; CDR3 protein: CASSYVLALNQPQHF
J gene: TRBJ1-1; V gene: TRBV6-5; CDR3 protein: CASSYPGQTEAFF
J gene: TRBJ2-2; V gene: TRBV28; CDR3 protein: CASRDRNTGELFF
J gene: TRBJ2-3; V gene: TRBV28; CDR3 protein: CASSPPGLAGITDTQYF
J gene: TRBJ2-3; V gene: TRBV18; CDR3 protein: CASSTSGIGTDTQYF
J gene: TRBJ2-7; V gene: TRBV29-1; CDR3 protein: CSANGQGNEQYF
J gene: TRBJ2-1; V gene: TRBV6-5; CDR3 protein: CASSYGRETNEQFF
J gene: TRBJ1-4; V gene: TRBV5-5; CDR3 protein: CASSLSFRGTNEKLFF
J gene: TRBJ1-6; V gene: TRBV6-5; CDR3 protein: CASRTRSGNSPLHF
J gene: TRBJ1-6; V gene: TRBV28; CDR3 protein: CASSLGPLTGSNSPLHF
J gene: TRBJ2-2; V gene: TRBV29-1; CDR3 protein: CSVEPLGQAPTGELFF
J gene: TRBJ1-1; V gene: TRBV29-1; CDR3 protein: CSVQRTGFMNTEAFF
J gene: TRBJ2-5; V gene: TRBV5-6; CDR3 protein: CASSTGQQETQYF
J gene: TRBJ2-7; V gene: TRBV7-8; CDR3 protein: CASSLVWAGTGYYEQYF
J gene: TRBJ1-5; V gene: TRBV11-3; CDR3 protein: CASSLAPGRGRDQPQHF
J gene: TRBJ2-1; V gene: TRBV4-2; CDR3 protein: CASSPGDRENEQFF
J gene: TRBJ1-4; V gene: TRBV4-3; CDR3 protein: CASSQPGEKLFF
J gene: TRBJ2-7; V gene: TRBV20-1; CDR3 protein: CSASGSYEQYF
J gene: TRBJ2-6; V gene: TRBV28; CDR3 protein: CASSSGWSGANVLTF
J gene: TRBJ2-7; V gene: TRBV12-3/TRBV12-4; CDR3 protein: CASSLGQGVYF
J gene: TRBJ2-1; V gene: TRBV7-2; CDR3 protein: CASSLAGTRTYNEQFF
J gene: TRBJ2-5; V gene: TRBV12-3/TRBV12-4; CDR3 protein: CASSRDRYRQYF
J gene: TRBJ1-1; V gene: TRBV25-1; CDR3 protein: CASSEIGTGFYTEAFF
J gene: TRBJ1-2; V gene: TRBV7-2; CDR3 protein: CASSPGQPGGYTF
J gene: TRBJ2-1; V gene: TRBV5-6; CDR3 protein: CASSLLLLAGWNEQFF
J gene: TRBJ1-1; V gene: TRBV29-1; CDR3 protein: CSANAGVGTEAFF
J gene: TRBJ1-4; V gene: TRBV19; CDR3 protein: CASSPRRTSGGGEKLFF
J gene: TRBJ1-6; V gene: TRBV3-1/TRBV3-2; CDR3 protein: CASSQGTGGNSPLHF
J gene: TRBJ1-1; V gene: TRBV3-1/TRBV3-2; CDR3 protein: CASSQGTTPEAFF
J gene: TRBJ1-5; V gene: TRBV28; CDR3 protein: CASTEGGAGVANQPQHF
J gene: TRBJ1-2; V gene: TRBV3-1/TRBV3-2; CDR3 protein: CASSQTDRGGYGYTF
J gene: TRBJ2-3; V gene: TRBV7-2; CDR3 protein: CASSLGNSGGGTDTQYF
J gene: TRBJ2-4; V gene: TRBV5-6; CDR3 protein: CASSLQQALAKNIQYF
J gene: TRBJ2-1; V gene: TRBV7-3; CDR3 protein: CASSQGQDNEQFF
J gene: TRBJ1-2; V gene: TRBV2; CDR3 protein: CASIEDSPVRGYTF
J gene: TRBJ2-5; V gene: TRBV9; CDR3 protein: CASSLGEGDLPQYF
J gene: TRBJ1-2; V gene: TRBV19; CDR3 protein: CASSATGGYYGYTF
J gene: TRBJ2-2; V gene: TRBV4-1; CDR3 protein: CASSQDRRLFGGELFF
J gene: TRBJ1-2; V gene: TRBV29-1; CDR3 protein: CSVGQARASGYTF
J gene: TRBJ2-1; V gene: TRBV27; CDR3 protein: CASSPWTSAYNEQFF
J gene: TRBJ2-5; V gene: TRBV15; CDR3 protein: CATSRGSGGSQETQYF
J gene: TRBJ1-1; V gene: TRBV5-1; CDR3 protein: CASSLGGGRRDTEAFF
J gene: TRBJ1-6; V gene: TRBV6-5; CDR3 protein: CASSPHGQGSSPLHF
J gene: TRBJ2-1; V gene: TRBV7-9; CDR3 protein: CASRDRVFYNEQFF
J gene: TRBJ1-1; V gene: TRBV11-2; CDR3 protein: CASSLGRRINTEAFF
J gene: TRBJ2-1; V gene: TRBV28; CDR3 protein: CATDIGLAGGNEQFF
J gene: TRBJ1-2; V gene: TRBV19; CDR3 protein: CASSGGGDYGYTF
J gene: TRBJ1-2; V gene: TRBV5-6; CDR3 protein: CASSLVPGNYGYTF
J gene: TRBJ2-3; V gene: TRBV3-1/TRBV3-2; CDR3 protein: CASSPSGSPDTQYF
J gene: TRBJ2-7; V gene: TRBV3-1/TRBV3-2; CDR3 protein: CASSQLTSGPYEQYF